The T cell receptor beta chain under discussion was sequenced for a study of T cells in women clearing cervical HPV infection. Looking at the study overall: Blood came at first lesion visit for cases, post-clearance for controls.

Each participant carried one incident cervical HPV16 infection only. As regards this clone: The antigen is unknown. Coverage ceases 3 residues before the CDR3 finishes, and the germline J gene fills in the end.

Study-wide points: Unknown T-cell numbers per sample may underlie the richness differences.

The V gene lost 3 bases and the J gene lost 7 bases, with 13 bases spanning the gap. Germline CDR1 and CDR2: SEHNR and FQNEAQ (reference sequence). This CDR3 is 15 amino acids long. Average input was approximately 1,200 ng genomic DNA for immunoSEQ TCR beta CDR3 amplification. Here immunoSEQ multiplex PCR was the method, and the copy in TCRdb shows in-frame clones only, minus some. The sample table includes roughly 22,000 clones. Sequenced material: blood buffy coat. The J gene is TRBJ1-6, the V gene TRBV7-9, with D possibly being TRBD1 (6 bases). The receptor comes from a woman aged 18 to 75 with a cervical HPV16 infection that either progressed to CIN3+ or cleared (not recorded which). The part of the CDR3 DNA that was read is TGTGCCAGCAGCTTGGGGGGGGCGGAGAATTCACCC. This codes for CASSLGGAENSP. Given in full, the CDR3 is CASSLGGAENSPLHF.